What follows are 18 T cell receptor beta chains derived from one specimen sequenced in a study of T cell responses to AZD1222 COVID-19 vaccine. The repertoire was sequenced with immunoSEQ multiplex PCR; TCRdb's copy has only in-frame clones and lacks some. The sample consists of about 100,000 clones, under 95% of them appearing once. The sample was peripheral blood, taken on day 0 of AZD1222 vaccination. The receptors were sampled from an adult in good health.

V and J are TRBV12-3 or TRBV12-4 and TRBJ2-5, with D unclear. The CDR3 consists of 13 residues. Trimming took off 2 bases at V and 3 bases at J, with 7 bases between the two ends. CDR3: CASSLREKETQYF. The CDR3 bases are TGTGCCAGCAGTTTAAGAGAGAAAGAGACCCAGTACTTC.

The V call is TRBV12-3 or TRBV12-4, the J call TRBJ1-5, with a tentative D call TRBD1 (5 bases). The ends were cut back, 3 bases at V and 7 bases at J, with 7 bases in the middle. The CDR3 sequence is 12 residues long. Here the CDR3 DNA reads TGTGCCAGCAGTTTCCAGGGCCAGCCCCAGCATTTT. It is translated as CASSFQGQPQHF.

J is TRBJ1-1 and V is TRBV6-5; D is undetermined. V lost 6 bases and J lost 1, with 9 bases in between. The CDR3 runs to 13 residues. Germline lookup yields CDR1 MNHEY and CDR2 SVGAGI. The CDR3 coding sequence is TGTGCCAGCAGCCCCGGTAGGAACACTGAAGCTTTCTTT. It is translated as CASSPGRNTEAFF.

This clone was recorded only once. This chain's CDR3 is CASSMIGTGVEKLFF. DNA of the CDR3: TGTGCCAGTAGTATGATCGGGACAGGGGTTGAAAAACTGTTTTTT. This sequence joins TRBV19 and TRBJ1-4, with 10 nucleotides matching TRBD1. The J segment lost 7 bases and the V segment lost 3 bases, leaving 5 bases of the junction unmatched. CDR1 is LNHDA, CDR2 SQIVND, per germline (reference sequence). CDR3 length equals 15 residues.

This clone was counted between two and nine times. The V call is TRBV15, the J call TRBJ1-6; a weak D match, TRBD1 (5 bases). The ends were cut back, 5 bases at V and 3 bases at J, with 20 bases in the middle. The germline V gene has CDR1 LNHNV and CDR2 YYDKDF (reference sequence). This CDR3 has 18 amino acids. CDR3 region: CATSETGTLGDYNSPLHF. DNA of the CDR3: TGTGCCACCAGCGAAACCGGGACGCTCGGGGACTATAATTCACCCCTCCACTTT.

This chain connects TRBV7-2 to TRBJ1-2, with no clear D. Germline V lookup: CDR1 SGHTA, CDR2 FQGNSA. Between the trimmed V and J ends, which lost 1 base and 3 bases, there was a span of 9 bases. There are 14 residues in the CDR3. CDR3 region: CASSLEATDYGYTF. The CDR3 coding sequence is TGTGCCAGCAGCTTAGAAGCGACTGACTATGGCTACACCTTC.

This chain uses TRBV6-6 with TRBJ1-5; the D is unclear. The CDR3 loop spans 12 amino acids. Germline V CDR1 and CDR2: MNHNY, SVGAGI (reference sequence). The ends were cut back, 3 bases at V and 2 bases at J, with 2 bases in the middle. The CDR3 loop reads CASSYGNQPQHF. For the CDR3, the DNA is TGTGCCAGCAGTTATGGCAATCAGCCCCAGCATTTT.

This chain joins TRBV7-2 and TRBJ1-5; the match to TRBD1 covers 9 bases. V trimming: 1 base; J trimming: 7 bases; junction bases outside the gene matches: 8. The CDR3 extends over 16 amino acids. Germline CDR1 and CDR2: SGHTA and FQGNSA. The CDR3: CASSLGGAGTGQPQHF. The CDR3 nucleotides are TGTGCCAGCAGCTTAGGGGGTGCCGGGACAGGGCAGCCCCAGCATTTT.

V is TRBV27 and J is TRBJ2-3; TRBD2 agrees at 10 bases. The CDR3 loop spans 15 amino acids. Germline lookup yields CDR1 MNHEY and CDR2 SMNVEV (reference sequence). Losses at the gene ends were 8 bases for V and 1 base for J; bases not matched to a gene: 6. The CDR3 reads CASGERGGGTDTQYF. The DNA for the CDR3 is TGTGCCAGCGGAGAGCGGGGGGGCGGCACAGATACGCAGTATTTT.

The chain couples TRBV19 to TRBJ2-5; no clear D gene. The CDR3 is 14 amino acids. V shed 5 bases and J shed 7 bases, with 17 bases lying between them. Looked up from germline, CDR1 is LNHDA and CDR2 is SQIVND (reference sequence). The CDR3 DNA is TGTGCCAGTAGTTCAAACCCTGCCTACCGGACCCAGTACTTC. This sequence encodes CASSSNPAYRTQYF.

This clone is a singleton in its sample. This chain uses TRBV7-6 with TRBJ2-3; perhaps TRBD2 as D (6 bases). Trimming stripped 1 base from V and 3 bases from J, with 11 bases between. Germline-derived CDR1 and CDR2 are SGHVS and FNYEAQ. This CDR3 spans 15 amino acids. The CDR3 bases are TGTGCCAGCAGCTTAGTAGGCGGGGTAACAGATACGCAGTATTTT. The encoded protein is CASSLVGGVTDTQYF. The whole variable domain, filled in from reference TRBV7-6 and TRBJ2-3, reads GAGVSQSPRYKVTKRGQDVALRCDPISGHVSLYWYRQALGQGPEFLTYFNYEAQQDKSGLPNDRFSAERPEGSISTLTIQRTEQRDSAMYRCASSLVGGVTDTQYFGPGTRLTVL.

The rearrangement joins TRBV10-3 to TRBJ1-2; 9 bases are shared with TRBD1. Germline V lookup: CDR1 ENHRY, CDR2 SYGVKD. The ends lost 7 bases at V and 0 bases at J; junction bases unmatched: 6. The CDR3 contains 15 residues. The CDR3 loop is CAIMGQGRPNYGYTF. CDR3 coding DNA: TGTGCCATCATGGGACAGGGTCGACCTAACTATGGCTACACCTTC.

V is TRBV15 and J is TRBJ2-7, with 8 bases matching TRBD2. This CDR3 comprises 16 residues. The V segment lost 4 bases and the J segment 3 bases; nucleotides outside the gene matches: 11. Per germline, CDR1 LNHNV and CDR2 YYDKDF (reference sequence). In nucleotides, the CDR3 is TGTGCCACCAGCACGAACACCGGGACTAGTAGCTACGAGCAGTACTTC. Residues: CATSTNTGTSSYEQYF.

The CDR3 DNA follows: TGCGCCAGCAGCGCCTTCCGACTAGCGGGGGGCACAGATACGCAGTATTTT. It yields the protein CASSAFRLAGGTDTQYF. This sequence joins TRBV10-1 and TRBJ2-3; 12 positions match TRBD2. Germline V gene lookup returns CDR1 WNHNN and CDR2 SYGVQD (reference sequence). After removal of 6 bases from V and 1 base from J, the junction contained 8 bases not matched to a gene. The CDR3 has 17 residues.

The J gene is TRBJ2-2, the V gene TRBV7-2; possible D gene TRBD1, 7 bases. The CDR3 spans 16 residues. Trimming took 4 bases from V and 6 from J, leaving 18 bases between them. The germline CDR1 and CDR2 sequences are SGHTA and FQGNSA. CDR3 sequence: CASSSYRGGGPGELFF. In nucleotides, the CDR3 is TGTGCCAGCAGCTCCTACAGGGGTGGAGGGCCCGGGGAGCTGTTTTTT. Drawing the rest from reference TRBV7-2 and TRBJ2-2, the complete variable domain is GAGVSQSPSNKVTEKGKDVELRCDPISGHTALYWYRQSLGQGLEFLIYFQGNSAPDKSGLPSDRFSAERTGGSVSTLTIQRTQQEDSAVYLCASSSYRGGGPGELFFGEGSRLTVL.

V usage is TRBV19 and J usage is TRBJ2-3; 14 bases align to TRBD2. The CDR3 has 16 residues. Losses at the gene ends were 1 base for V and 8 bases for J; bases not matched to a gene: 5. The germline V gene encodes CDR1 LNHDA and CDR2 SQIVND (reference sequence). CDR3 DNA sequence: TGTGCCAGTAGTATAGGGTCGGGGACTAGCGGGGGTACGCAGTATTTT. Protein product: CASSIGSGTSGGTQYF.

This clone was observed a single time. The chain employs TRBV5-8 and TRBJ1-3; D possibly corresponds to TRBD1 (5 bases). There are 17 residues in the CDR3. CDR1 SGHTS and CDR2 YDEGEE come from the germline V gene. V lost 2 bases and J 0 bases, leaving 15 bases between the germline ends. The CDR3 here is CASSLFQGTGSGNTIYF. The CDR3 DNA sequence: TGTGCCAGCAGCTTATTCCAGGGAACGGGCTCTGGAAACACCATATATTTT.

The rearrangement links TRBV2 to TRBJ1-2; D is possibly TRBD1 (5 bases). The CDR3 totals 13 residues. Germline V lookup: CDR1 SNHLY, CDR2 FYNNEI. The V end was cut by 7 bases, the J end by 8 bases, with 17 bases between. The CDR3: CASTEQVLRGYTF. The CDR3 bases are TGTGCCAGCACCGAACAGGTCCTACGGGGCTACACCTTC.